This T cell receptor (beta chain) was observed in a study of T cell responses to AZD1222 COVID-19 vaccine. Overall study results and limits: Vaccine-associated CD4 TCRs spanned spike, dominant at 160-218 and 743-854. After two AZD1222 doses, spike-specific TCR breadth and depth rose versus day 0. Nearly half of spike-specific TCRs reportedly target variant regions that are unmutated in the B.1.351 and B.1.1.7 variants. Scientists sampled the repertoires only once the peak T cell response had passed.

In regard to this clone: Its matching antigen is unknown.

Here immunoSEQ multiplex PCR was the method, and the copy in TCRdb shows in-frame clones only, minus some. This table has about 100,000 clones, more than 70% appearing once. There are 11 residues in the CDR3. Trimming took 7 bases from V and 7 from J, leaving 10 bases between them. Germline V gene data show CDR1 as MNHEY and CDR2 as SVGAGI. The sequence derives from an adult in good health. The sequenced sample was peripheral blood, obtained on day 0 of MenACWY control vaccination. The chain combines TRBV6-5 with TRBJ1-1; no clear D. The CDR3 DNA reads TGTGCCAGCAAAGGACCGTTTGAAGCTTTCTTT. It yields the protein CASKGPFEAFF.